One sample yielded the 27 T cell receptor beta chains listed below, sequenced in a study of prognosis after radiotherapy for stage I lung cancer. The TCR beta CDR3 region was amplified from genomic DNA, with two rounds of multiplex PCR being used for the amplification. First-round PCR employed TRBV- and TRBJ-specific primers for each gene. In TCRdb, the multiplex PCR reads were re-called with MiXCR into one record per CDR3 protein. The data contain 20,000 to 30,000 distinct CDR3 sequences, approximately 38% of them seen just once; the ten biggest clones take up around 33%. Sequencing was performed on PBMCs, taken before or after stereotactic body radiation therapy (not recorded which). Source of these receptors: a donor aged 50 or older with non-small cell lung cancer.

This sequence joins TRBV6-1 and TRBJ2-1; D perhaps matches TRBD2 (6 bases). Germline CDR1 reads MNHNS; CDR2 reads SASEGT. The CDR3 loop spans 12 amino acids. Between the trimmed V and J ends, which lost 7 bases and 4 bases, there was a span of 8 bases. CDR3 DNA sequence: TGTGCCAGCAAGGCGGGATACAATGAGCAGTTCTTC. Amino acids: CASKAGYNEQFF.

The V call is TRBV5-1, the J call TRBJ2-2; D unresolved. V lost 3 bases, J lost 0 bases, and 15 bases lay in between. Germline values: CDR1 SGHRS, CDR2 YFSETQ. CDR3 size: 17 residues. CDR3 DNA: TGCGCCAGCAGCTCCTCTCGGACGGAAACGAACACCGGGGAGCTGTTTTTT. Its translation is CASSSSRTETNTGELFF.

This clonotype came up many times. This chain connects TRBV5-1 to TRBJ2-5; D gene unclear. The CDR3 consists of 15 residues. Germline V gene lookup returns CDR1 SGHRS and CDR2 YFSETQ. V was clipped by 1 base and J by 1 base, with 11 bases between them. The CDR3 protein is CASSLIAGLQETQYF. The CDR3 DNA sequence: TGCGCCAGCAGCTTGATCGCCGGTCTCCAAGAGACCCAGTACTTC.

The V and J genes are TRBV5-1 and TRBJ2-4, with a weak D call TRBD2 (5 bases). V lost 0 bases and J lost 7, with 11 bases in between. The CDR3 extends over 14 amino acids. Per the germline V gene, CDR1 is SGHRS and CDR2 is YFSETQ. The CDR3 loop reads CASSLGLAGNIQYF. The CDR3 DNA reads TGCGCCAGCAGCTTGGGGCTAGCTGGTAACATTCAGTACTTC.

This clonotype came up many times. The rearrangement links TRBV9 to TRBJ1-4, with 10 nucleotides matching TRBD1. Germline trimming cut 0 bases from V and 4 bases from J; bases unmatched to any gene: 18. This CDR3 spans 21 amino acids. Germline CDR1 and CDR2: SGDLS and YYNGEE. CDR3 protein: CASSVAPGDRGSSWGNEKLFF. The CDR3 DNA reads TGTGCCAGCAGCGTAGCACCGGGGGACAGGGGATCGTCATGGGGTAATGAAAAACTGTTTTTT.

Regarding this clonotype: A far larger clone is a single base away, which makes a read error likely. J is TRBJ1-5 and V is TRBV6-9; D ambiguous. Germline V gives CDR1 MNHGY, CDR2 SVAAGI. This CDR3 has 13 residues. CDR3 loop: CASSYRLNQPEHF. CDR3 nucleotides: TGTGCCAGCAGTTACAGGCTAAATCAGCCCGAGCATTTT.

This clonotype has a count of ten or more. The chain employs TRBV6-4 and TRBJ2-1; 7 bases fit TRBD1. CDR1 MRHNA and CDR2 SNTAGT come from the germline V gene. The CDR3 totals 15 residues. Losses at the gene ends were 6 bases for V and 6 bases for J; bases not matched to a gene: 11. CDR3 protein: CASRSGQAGGNEQFF. The CDR3, as DNA: TGTGCCAGCAGGTCTGGACAGGCAGGCGGCAATGAGCAGTTCTTC.

This clonotype was recorded at least ten times. The rearrangement links TRBV7-2 to TRBJ2-1, with TRBD2 matching 7 bases. The germline gives CDR1 SGHTA, CDR2 FQGNSA. The CDR3 length is 16 residues. Losses at the gene ends were 4 bases for V and 2 bases for J; bases not matched to a gene: 8. CDR3 protein: CASSSIAGAPYNEQFF. The DNA for the CDR3 is TGTGCCAGCAGCTCGATTGCGGGAGCACCCTACAATGAGCAGTTCTTC.

This clonotype showed up many times. The V gene is TRBV2, the J gene TRBJ1-5; D gene uncertain. The CDR3 runs 14 residues. Germline loops: CDR1 SNHLY, CDR2 FYNNEI. The V gene lost 0 bases and the J gene lost 1 base, with 4 bases spanning the gap. Written as DNA, the CDR3 is TGTGCCAGCAGTGAAGCGGACAGCAATCAGCCCCAGCATTTT. This gives the protein CASSEADSNQPQHF.

As to this clonotype: Given a far larger clone just one base away, this is likely a sequencing read error. This chain joins TRBV6-4 and TRBJ2-2; the match to TRBD2 covers 7 bases. This CDR3 is built from 16 residues. Per germline, CDR1 MRHNA and CDR2 SNTAGT. In DNA form, the CDR3 reads TGTGCCAGCAGTAAACGCGGGGGTACGAACACCTGGGAGCTGTTTTTT. Its protein is CASSKRGGTNTWELFF.

The rearrangement links TRBV28 to TRBJ2-3; D gene unclear. Germline CDR1 and CDR2: MDHEN and SYDVKM. V lost 6 bases to trimming and J lost 5 bases, with 18 bases between them. This CDR3 comprises 15 residues. This chain's CDR3 is CASSSPDKGEDTQYF. CDR3 coding DNA: TGTGCCAGCAGCTCACCTGACAAAGGCGAAGATACGCAGTATTTT.

The table lists this clonotype with many counts. The rearrangement uses TRBV3-1 and TRBJ1-6; D not certain. Germline CDR1 LGHDT, CDR2 YNNKEL (reference sequence). This CDR3 has 15 amino acids. Trimming took 1 base from V and 6 from J, leaving 10 bases between them. The CDR3 here is CASSQGTDSNSPLHF. The CDR3 bases are TGTGCCAGCAGCCAAGGAACCGATTCTAATTCACCCCTCCACTTT.

The chain carries TRBV15 and TRBJ2-7, with TRBD2 as a possible D gene (5 bases). CDR1 and CDR2 from the germline V gene are LNHNV and YYDKDF (reference sequence). This CDR3 has 15 amino acids. V lost 4 bases and J lost 3, with 16 bases in between. The CDR3 nucleotides are TGTGCCACCAGCAACTCACTAGGGTACAGCTACGAGCAGTACTTC. Translation: CATSNSLGYSYEQYF.

The rearrangement joins TRBV7-9 to TRBJ2-3, with D possibly being TRBD1 (5 bases). The CDR3 extends over 16 amino acids. Germline V CDR1 and CDR2: SEHNR, FQNEAQ (reference sequence). V lost 2 bases and J 5 bases, leaving 17 bases between the germline ends. The CDR3 loop is CASSLTGLVGEDTQYF. In DNA, the CDR3 is TGTGCCAGCAGCTTAACCGGCCTAGTAGGGGAAGATACGCAGTATTTT.

The chain has TRBV27 and TRBJ2-3, with D possibly matching TRBD1 (6 bases). The CDR3 loop spans 18 amino acids. V was cut by 2 bases and J by 4 bases, with 22 bases left in between. In germline, CDR1 is MNHEY, CDR2 SMNVEV (reference sequence). CDR3: CASSLRDRDTRFPDTQYF. The CDR3 nucleotides read TGTGCCAGCAGTTTAAGGGACCGGGACACTAGATTTCCAGATACGCAGTATTTT.

The genes are TRBV5-5 and TRBJ2-2; the D call may be TRBD1 or TRBD2 (6 bases each). V dropped 2 bases and J dropped 4 bases, with 15 bases sitting between them. The germline gives CDR1 SGHKS, CDR2 YYEKEE (reference sequence). This CDR3 region has 16 residues. Here the CDR3 reads CASSFGGTSITGELFF. CDR3 DNA sequence: TGTGCCAGCAGCTTCGGCGGGACATCGATCACCGGGGAGCTGTTTTTT.

For this clonotype: It may be a read error: a sequence one base away is much more abundant. In DNA, the CDR3 is TGTGCCAGCATCTCACACGACAGGCTAGAGACCCAGTACTTC. It codes for CASISHDRLETQYF. The gene calls are TRBV6-2 or TRBV6-3 and TRBJ2-5; weak D call: TRBD1 (6 bases). Germline loops: CDR1 MNHEY, CDR2 SVGEGT. The CDR3 has 14 residues. Trimming took off 7 bases at V and 4 bases at J, with 16 bases between the two ends.

As regards this clonotype: A much larger clone sits a single nucleotide away, making a read error possible. This chain joins TRBV5-4 and TRBJ2-5; D may be TRBD2 (6 bases). Germline V CDR1 and CDR2: SGHNT, YYREEE (reference sequence). The CDR3 runs 15 residues. The CDR3 nucleotides are TGTGCCAGAAGCTCGGAAAGCGGACTAAGGGAGACCCAGTACTTC. Translating gives CARSSESGLRETQYF.

As concerns this clonotype: A read error is likely here: a far larger clone is one base away. The conserved phenylalanine or tryptophan normally closing the CDR3 is absent here, so this likely arose from a read error. This chain links TRBV6-9 with TRBJ1-4, with 9 positions matching TRBD1. CDR1 is MNHGY, CDR2 SVAAGI, per germline. V gave up 3 bases and J gave up 8 bases; unmatched junction bases: 10. This CDR3 has 16 amino acids. As DNA, the CDR3 is TGTGCCAGCAGTTACTCAACAGGGGGCCTGCGGGAAAAACTGTTTTTG. Translation: CASSYSTGGLREKLFL.

The chain joins TRBV30 to TRBJ2-7; the match to TRBD1 covers 7 bases. The V segment lost 1 base and the J segment 11 bases; nucleotides outside the gene matches: 8. The CDR3 loop spans 12 amino acids. CDR1 and CDR2 (germline): GTSNPN, SVGIG (reference sequence). The CDR3, as DNA: TGTGCCTGGAGTGCGGCAGGGGGTAGGAAGTACTTC. It translates to CAWSAAGGRKYF. Complete variable domain (other parts from reference TRBV30 and TRBJ2-7): SQTIHQWPATLVQPVGSPLSLECTVEGTSNPNLYWYRQAAGRGLQLLFYSVGIGQISSEVPQNLSASRPQDRQFILSSKKLLLSDSGFYLCAWSAAGGRKYFGPGTRLTVT.

The rearrangement uses TRBV6-1 and TRBJ2-2; D might be TRBD2 (6 bases). The V end was cut by 7 bases, the J end by 0 bases, with 18 bases between. Germline lookup yields CDR1 MNHNS and CDR2 SASEGT. There are 17 residues in the CDR3. The CDR3 DNA is TGTGCCAGCAACCCACCCCCCGGGACTTCGAACACCGGGGAGCTGTTTTTT. Amino acid sequence: CASNPPPGTSNTGELFF.

This sequence joins TRBV19 and TRBJ2-7, with 7 bases that match TRBD2. The germline V gene encodes CDR1 LNHDA and CDR2 SQIVND (reference sequence). With V trimmed by 4 bases and J by 1 base, 4 bases remained unmatched. The CDR3 runs 14 residues. CDR3 sequence: CASSRGGSSYEQYF. Written as DNA, the CDR3 is TGTGCCAGTAGTAGAGGCGGGAGTTCCTACGAGCAGTACTTC. The full variable domain, completed using reference TRBV19 and TRBJ2-7, is DGGITQSPKYLFRKEGQNVTLSCEQNLNHDAMYWYRQDPGQGLRLIYYSQIVNDFQKGDIAEGYSVSREKKESFPLTVTSAQKNPTAFYLCASSRGGSSYEQYFGPGTRLTVT.

This sequence joins TRBV27 and TRBJ1-6, with D unclear. Trimming stripped 3 bases from V and 7 bases from J, with 4 bases between. CDR3 length: 12 residues. Looked up from germline, CDR1 is MNHEY and CDR2 is SMNVEV (reference sequence). CDR3 sequence: CASSFSNSPLHF. The CDR3, as DNA: TGTGCCAGCAGTTTCTCAAATTCACCCCTCCACTTT.

About this clonotype itself: One base away lies a much larger clone, so this may be a sequencing read error. V gene TRBV11-3 combines with J gene TRBJ2-1, with unresolved D. The V end lost 2 bases, the J end lost 0 bases, and 5 bases lay between the germline ends. Germline V lookup: CDR1 SGHNT, CDR2 YENEEA. This CDR3 has 14 amino acids. The CDR3 DNA sequence: TGTGCCAGCAGCTTACCGAGCTCCTACAATGAGCAGTTCTTC. Translated, it gives CASSLPSSYNEQFF. The full variable domain, with the rest looked up from reference TRBV11-3 and TRBJ2-1, is EAGVVQSPRYKIIEKKQPVAFWCNPISGHNTLYWYLQNLGQGPELLIRYENEEAVDDSQLPKDRFSAERLKGVDSTLKIQPAELGDSAVYLCASSLPSSYNEQFFGPGTRLTVL.

In this sample, this clonotype turned up many times. V is TRBV3-1 and J is TRBJ2-5, with TRBD1 identical over 7 bases. This CDR3 has 14 amino acids. Germline V gene data show CDR1 as LGHDT and CDR2 as YNNKEL (reference sequence). The trim removed 0 bases at V and 5 bases at J, leaving 3 bases unmatched. Here the CDR3 reads CASSQDPDRETQYF. CDR3 DNA: TGTGCCAGCAGCCAAGACCCGGACAGGGAGACCCAGTACTTC.

This clonotype was recorded only once. The chain has TRBV28 and TRBJ2-7; 8 bases are a match to TRBD1. In germline, CDR1 is MDHEN, CDR2 SYDVKM. This CDR3 comprises 12 residues. The junction had 2 bases not matched to a gene; V was cut back by 6 bases and J by 4 bases. CDR3 in amino acids: CASRRTGYEQYF. CDR3 in DNA: TGTGCCAGCAGAAGGACAGGGTACGAGCAGTACTTC. Full variable domain (missing parts from reference TRBV28 and TRBJ2-7): DVKVTQSSRYLVKRTGEKVFLECVQDMDHENMFWYRQDPGLGLRLIYFSYDVKMKEKGDIPEGYSVSREKKERFSLILESASTNQTSMYLCASRRTGYEQYFGPGTRLTVT.

This chain connects TRBV12-3 or TRBV12-4 to TRBJ2-6, with a weak D call TRBD2 (6 bases). Deletions cut 6 bases from V and 2 bases from J, with 14 bases between. The CDR3 is 16 amino acids. The CDR3 sequence: CASSPGRLAGANVLTF. The CDR3 DNA follows: TGTGCCAGCAGCCCAGGGAGGCTCGCTGGGGCCAACGTCCTGACTTTC.